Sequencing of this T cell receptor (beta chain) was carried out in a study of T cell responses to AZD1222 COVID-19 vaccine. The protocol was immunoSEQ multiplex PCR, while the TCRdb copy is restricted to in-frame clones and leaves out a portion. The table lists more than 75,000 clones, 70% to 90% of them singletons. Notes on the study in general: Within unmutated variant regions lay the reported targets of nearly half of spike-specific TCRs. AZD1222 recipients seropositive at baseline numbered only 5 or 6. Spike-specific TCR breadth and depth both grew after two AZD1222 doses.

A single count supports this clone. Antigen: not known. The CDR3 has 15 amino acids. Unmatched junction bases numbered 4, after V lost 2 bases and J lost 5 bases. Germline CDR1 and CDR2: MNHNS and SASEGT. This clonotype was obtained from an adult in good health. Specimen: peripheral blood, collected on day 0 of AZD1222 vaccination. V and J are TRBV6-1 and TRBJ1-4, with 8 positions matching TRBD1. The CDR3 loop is CASSESRGRNEKLFF. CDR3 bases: TGTGCCAGCAGTGAAAGCAGGGGGCGGAATGAAAAACTGTTTTTT.